Listed below are T cell receptor beta chains from one sample, sequenced in a study of a mutant IDH1 vaccine in newly diagnosed glioma. What these receptors recognize is not known. Sequencing used immunoSEQ multiplex PCR; TCRdb keeps in-frame clones, though not all of them. The table shows about 44,000 clones, with under 95% occurring only once. The starting material was PBMCs, obtained from a glioma patient whose treatment included an IDH1 peptide vaccine. Source of these receptors: a man between 45 and 60 years old with glioma. Each CDR3 is given with its conserved first and last residue. D genes are given only for firm matches. The size field is filled for only some rows; it gives once, few, many or a size class.

NA	TRBV6-1	TRBJ2-7	NA	CASSEGVWWEQYF	TGTGCCAGCAGTGAGGGGGTGTGGTGGGAGCAGTACTTC
NA	TRBV5-6	TRBJ2-1	NA	CASSLIPSYNEQFF	TGTGCCAGCAGCTTGATCCCCTCCTACAATGAGCAGTTCTTC
TRBD1	TRBV4-3	TRBJ1-2	NA	CASSLTGHGYTF	TGCGCCAGCAGCCTGACAGGGCATGGCTACACCTTC
TRBD2	TRBV6-4	TRBJ2-3	NA	CASSLRLAGGDTQYF	TGTGCCAGCAGCCTAAGACTAGCGGGAGGAGATACGCAGTATTTT
NA	TRBV30	TRBJ1-1	medium-sized	CAWRGATEAFF	TGTGCCTGGAGAGGGGCGACTGAAGCTTTCTTT
TRBD2	TRBV13	TRBJ2-3	NA	CASSPKRTSGTSDTQYF	TGTGCCAGCAGCCCTAAGCGGACTAGCGGTACCTCAGATACGCAGTATTTT
NA	TRBV30	TRBJ2-7	NA	CAWSPLSPLRYEQYF	TGTGCCTGGAGCCCACTCTCGCCCCTGCGCTACGAGCAGTACTTC
NA	TRBV6-1	TRBJ1-1	NA	CASIMSTAFF	TGTGCCAGCATTATGAGTACAGCTTTCTTT
NA	TRBV2	TRBJ2-5	NA	CATGLKETQYF	TGTGCCACGGGACTTAAAGAGACCCAGTACTTC
NA	TRBV9	TRBJ1-3	NA	CASSVSAVNSGNTIYF	TGTGCCAGCAGCGTATCGGCGGTTAACTCTGGAAACACCATATATTTT
TRBD1	TRBV7-9	TRBJ2-1	NA	CASRTGQGGEFF	TGTGCCAGCAGAACAGGACAGGGAGGCGAGTTCTTC
NA	TRBV6-1	TRBJ1-5	NA	CASSEAGTNQPQHF	TGTGCCAGCAGTGAAGCCGGGACAAATCAGCCCCAGCATTTT
NA	TRBV2	TRBJ2-7	NA	CASRAGDTYEQYF	TGTGCCAGCAGAGCAGGGGACACCTACGAGCAGTACTTC
NA	TRBV30	TRBJ1-3	NA	CAWSDERRVNTIYF	TGTGCCTGGAGTGATGAGCGAAGAGTCAACACCATATATTTT
NA	TRBV5-1	TRBJ2-1	NA	CASSWTGGIAGGNEQFF	TGCGCCAGCAGCTGGACAGGGGGAATAGCGGGAGGCAATGAGCAGTTCTTC
TRBD1	TRBV7-9	TRBJ1-1	NA	CASSLRGGGTEAFF	TGTGCCAGCAGCTTACGAGGGGGCGGAACTGAAGCTTTCTTT
NA	TRBV10-1	TRBJ2-2	NA	CASSRDRPGTGELFF	TGCGCCAGCAGTAGGGACCGGCCGGGCACCGGGGAGCTGTTTTTT
NA	TRBV27	TRBJ1-5	NA	CASSFQGRMANQPQHF	TGTGCCAGCAGTTTCCAGGGGAGGATGGCCAATCAGCCCCAGCATTTT
TRBD2	TRBV10-3	TRBJ2-2	NA	CAISESPDLTSGNAELFF	TGTGCCATCAGTGAGTCCCCCGACCTTACTAGCGGGAATGCGGAGCTGTTTTTT
TRBD1	TRBV5-1	TRBJ1-3	NA	CASSQSPTGGENTIYF	TGCGCCAGCAGCCAATCCCCCACAGGGGGTGAAAACACCATATATTTT
NA	TRBV7-9	TRBJ1-2	NA	CASNQPGLGYGYTF	TGTGCCAGCAATCAACCCGGCCTGGGCTATGGCTACACCTTC
TRBD1	TRBV7-9	TRBJ2-7	NA	CASSPNWDSRDRSWSEQYF	TGTGCCAGCAGCCCAAATTGGGACAGCCGGGACCGATCTTGGTCCGAGCAGTACTTC
TRBD1	TRBV7-2	TRBJ1-1	NA	CASSLNRGGTEAFF	TGTGCCAGCAGCTTGAACAGGGGAGGGACTGAAGCTTTCTTT
NA	TRBV9	TRBJ2-1	once	CASSVGGRSSYNEQFF	TGTGCCAGCAGCGTTGGCGGGCGGAGCTCCTACAATGAGCAGTTCTTC
NA	TRBV4-2	TRBJ2-1	NA	CASSQDSERLYNEQFF	TGTGCCAGCAGCCAAGATAGCGAGCGCCTCTACAATGAGCAGTTCTTC
TRBD1	TRBV5-1	TRBJ2-2	NA	CASSGTVSGELFF	TGCGCCAGCAGCGGGACAGTTAGCGGGGAGCTGTTTTTT
NA	TRBV28	TRBJ1-1	NA	CASRARSAFF	TGTGCCAGCAGAGCCAGGTCAGCTTTCTTT
TRBD2	TRBV5-1	TRBJ2-2	NA	CASSWEAGALNTGELFF	TGCGCCAGCAGCTGGGAAGCGGGAGCCTTGAACACCGGGGAGCTGTTTTTT
NA	TRBV6-6	TRBJ2-5	NA	CASNTYQETQYF	TGTGCCAGCAACACCTACCAAGAGACCCAGTACTTC
TRBD1	TRBV6-1	TRBJ1-5	NA	CASSDMAGTGNQPQHF	TGTGCCAGCAGTGATATGGCCGGGACAGGCAATCAGCCCCAGCATTTT
NA	TRBV5-1	TRBJ2-7	NA	CASSLGGPPSYEQYF	TGCGCCAGCAGCTTGGGGGGGCCCCCCTCCTACGAGCAGTACTTC
NA	TRBV18	TRBJ1-5	NA	CASSPGNQPQHF	TGTGCCAGCTCACCAGGGAATCAGCCCCAGCATTTT
TRBD2	TRBV14	TRBJ2-5	NA	CASSPGLAGANQETQYF	TGTGCCAGCAGCCCGGGACTAGCGGGAGCCAACCAAGAGACCCAGTACTTC
NA	TRBV5-4	TRBJ2-1	NA	CASSQWGPLYNEQFF	TGTGCCAGCAGCCAGTGGGGACCATTATACAATGAGCAGTTCTTC
TRBD1	TRBV27	TRBJ1-2	NA	CASSLTGGKGYTF	TGTGCCAGCAGTTTAACAGGGGGTAAGGGCTACACCTTC
TRBD1	TRBV30	TRBJ2-5	once	CAWTPRGTAGTQYF	TGTGCCTGGACCCCTCGAGGGACAGCAGGGACCCAGTACTTC
NA	TRBV29-1	TRBJ1-2	NA	CSVGRENYGYTF	TGCAGCGTTGGGAGGGAGAACTATGGCTACACCTTC
NA	TRBV28	TRBJ1-5	NA	CASSKVPPQHF	TGTGCCAGCAGCAAGGTTCCGCCCCAGCATTTT
NA	TRBV5-5	TRBJ1-1	once	CASSFSGGGGTEAFF	TGTGCCAGCAGCTTTTCGGGGGGGGGCGGAACTGAAGCTTTCTTT
NA	TRBV15	TRBJ2-4	NA	CATSRYPDGAAKNIQYF	TGTGCCACCAGCAGGTACCCAGATGGGGCGGCCAAAAACATTCAGTACTTC
NA	TRBV6-1	TRBJ2-3	NA	CASSEAWTVGGTDTQYF	TGTGCCAGCAGTGAGGCTTGGACGGTGGGGGGCACAGATACGCAGTATTTT
NA	TRBV4-3	TRBJ1-1	NA	CASSQDGLRGETEAFF	TGCGCCAGCAGCCAAGATGGTCTCAGGGGCGAGACTGAAGCTTTCTTT
NA	TRBV27	TRBJ2-2	NA	CASSLYTGELFF	TGTGCCAGCAGTTTGTACACCGGGGAGCTGTTTTTT
NA	TRBV7-2	TRBJ2-2	NA	CASSLLEAGELFF	TGTGCCAGCTCACTTTTGGAGGCCGGGGAGCTGTTTTTT